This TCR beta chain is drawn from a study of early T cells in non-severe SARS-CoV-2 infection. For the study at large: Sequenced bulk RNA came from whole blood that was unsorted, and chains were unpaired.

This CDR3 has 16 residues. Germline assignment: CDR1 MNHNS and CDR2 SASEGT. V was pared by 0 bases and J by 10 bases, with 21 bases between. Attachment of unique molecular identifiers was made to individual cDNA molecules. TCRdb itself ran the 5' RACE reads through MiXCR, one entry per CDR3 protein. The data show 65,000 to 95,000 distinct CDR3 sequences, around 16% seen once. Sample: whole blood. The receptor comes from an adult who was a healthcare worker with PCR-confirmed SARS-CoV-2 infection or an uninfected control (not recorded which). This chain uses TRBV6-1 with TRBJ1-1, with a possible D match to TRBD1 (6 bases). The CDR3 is CASSEAGGEGVLGAFF. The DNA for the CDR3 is TGTGCCAGCAGTGAAGCAGGCGGGGAGGGGGTCCTCGGAGCTTTCTTT.